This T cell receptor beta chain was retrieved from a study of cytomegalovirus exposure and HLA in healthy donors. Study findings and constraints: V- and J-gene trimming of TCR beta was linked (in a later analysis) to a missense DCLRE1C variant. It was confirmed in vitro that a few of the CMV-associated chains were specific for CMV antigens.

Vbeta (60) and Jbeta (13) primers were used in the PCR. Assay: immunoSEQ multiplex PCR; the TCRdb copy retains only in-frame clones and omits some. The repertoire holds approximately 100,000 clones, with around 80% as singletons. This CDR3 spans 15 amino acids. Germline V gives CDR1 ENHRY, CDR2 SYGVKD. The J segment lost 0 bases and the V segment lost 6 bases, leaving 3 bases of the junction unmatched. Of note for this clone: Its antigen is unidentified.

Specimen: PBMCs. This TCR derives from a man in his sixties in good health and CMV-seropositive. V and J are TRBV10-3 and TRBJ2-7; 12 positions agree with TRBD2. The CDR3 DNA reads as TGTGCCATCAGCCGGACTAGCGGGACCTCCTACGAGCAGTACTTC. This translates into CAISRTSGTSYEQYF.